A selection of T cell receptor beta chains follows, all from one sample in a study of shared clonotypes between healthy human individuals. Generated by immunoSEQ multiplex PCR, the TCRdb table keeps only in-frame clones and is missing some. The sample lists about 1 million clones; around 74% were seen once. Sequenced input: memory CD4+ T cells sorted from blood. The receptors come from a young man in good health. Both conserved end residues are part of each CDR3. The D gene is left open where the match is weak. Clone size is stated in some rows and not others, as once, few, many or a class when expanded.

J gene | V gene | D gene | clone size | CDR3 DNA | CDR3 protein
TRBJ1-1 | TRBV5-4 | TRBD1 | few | TGTGCCAGCAGCTTCGGACAGGGGGCAAACACTGAAGCTTTCTTT | CASSFGQGANTEAFF
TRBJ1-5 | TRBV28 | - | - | TGTGCCAGCATCGGGGGAGGGAAAAGCGGGCAGCCCCAGCATTTT | CASIGGGKSGQPQHF
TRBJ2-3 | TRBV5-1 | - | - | TGCGCCAGCAGCTTGGCACTCGTCACAGATACGCAGTATTTT | CASSLALVTDTQYF
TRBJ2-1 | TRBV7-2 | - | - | TGTGCCAGCAGCCCCAGTCGGACTACCATTAACAATGAGCAGTTCTTC | CASSPSRTTINNEQFF
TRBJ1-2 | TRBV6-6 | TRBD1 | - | TGTGCCAGCGGATCAGACAGGGAATCAGGCTACACCTTC | CASGSDRESGYTF
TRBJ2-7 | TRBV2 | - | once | TGTGCCAGCAGTGATGGGTCGGCACCGACGGAGCAGTACTTC | CASSDGSAPTEQYF
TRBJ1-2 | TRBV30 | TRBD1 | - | TGTGCCTGGAGGAACAGGGGTGACTATGGCTACACCTTC | CAWRNRGDYGYTF
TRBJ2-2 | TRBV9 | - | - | TGTGCCAGCAGCGCCGAAGCGAACACCGGGGAGCTGTTTTTT | CASSAEANTGELFF
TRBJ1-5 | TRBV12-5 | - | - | TGTGCTAGTGGCCCCTCCGGGGGCGGCCAGCCCCAGCATTTT | CASGPSGGGQPQHF
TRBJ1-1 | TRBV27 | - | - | TGTGCCAGCAGGTGGTTGGACGGGAGGAACACTGAAGCTTTCTTT | CASRWLDGRNTEAFF
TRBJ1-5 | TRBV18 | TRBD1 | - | TGTGCCAGCTCACCTGGGACAGGGAATCAGCCCCAGCATTTT | CASSPGTGNQPQHF
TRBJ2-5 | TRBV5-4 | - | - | TGTGCCAGCAGTAAGACAGGTCAAGAGACCCAGTACTTC | CASSKTGQETQYF
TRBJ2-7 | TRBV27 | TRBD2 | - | TGTGCCAGCAGTCCACGGACTAGGGGATTAGCCCCATCCTCCTACGAGCAGTACTTC | CASSPRTRGLAPSSYEQYF
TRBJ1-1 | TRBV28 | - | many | TGTGCCAGCATGGGGAGTCGGTCTGAAGCTTTCTTT | CASMGSRSEAFF
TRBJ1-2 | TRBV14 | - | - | TGTGCCAGCAGCCCCGGGGGACCATTTGGCTACACCTTC | CASSPGGPFGYTF
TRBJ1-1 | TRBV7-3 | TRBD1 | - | TGTGCCAGCAGCCCACGACGGGACAGGGAGAGCACTGAAGCTTTCTTT | CASSPRRDRESTEAFF
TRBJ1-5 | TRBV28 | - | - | TGTGCCAGCAGTTTGGGCAGGGCTTTCAATCAGCCCCAGCATTTT | CASSLGRAFNQPQHF
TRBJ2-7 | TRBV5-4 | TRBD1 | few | TGTGCCAGCAGCGCCGGACAGGGTAGGGACGAGCAGTACTTC | CASSAGQGRDEQYF
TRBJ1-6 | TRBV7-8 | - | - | TGTGCCAGCAGCTTACGGCAGGGTAATAATTCACCCCTCCACTTT | CASSLRQGNNSPLHF
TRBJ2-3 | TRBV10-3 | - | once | TGTGCCATCAGTCTAGGACTCATCACAGATACGCAGTATTTT | CAISLGLITDTQYF
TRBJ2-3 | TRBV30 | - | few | TGTGCCTGGAGTCGGGCAAGCACAGATACGCAGTATTTT | CAWSRASTDTQYF
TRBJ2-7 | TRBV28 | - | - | TGTGCCAGCAGTTTGACAGCCCTTAATTCCTACGAGCAGTACTTC | CASSLTALNSYEQYF
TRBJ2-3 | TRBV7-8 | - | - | TGTGCCAGCAGCCCCGCGCGAGGAGATACGCAGTATTTT | CASSPARGDTQYF
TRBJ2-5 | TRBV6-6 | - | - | TGTGCCAGTAAACAGGGAGAGACCCAGTACTTC | CASKQGETQYF
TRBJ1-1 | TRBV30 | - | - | TGTGCCTGGACGCCCCGTACAGGGTTGAACACTGAAGCTTTCTTT | CAWTPRTGLNTEAFF
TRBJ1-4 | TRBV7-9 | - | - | TGTGCCAGCAGCCCCGACAGGATTGGAAAACTGTTTTTT | CASSPDRIGKLFF
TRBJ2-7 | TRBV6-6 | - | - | TGTGCCAGCAGTTACTCAACACTTTCCTACGAGCAGTACTTC | CASSYSTLSYEQYF
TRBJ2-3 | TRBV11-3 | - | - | TGTGCCAGCAGCCGGCGGGGGCGGGGAGATACGCAGTATTTT | CASSRRGRGDTQYF
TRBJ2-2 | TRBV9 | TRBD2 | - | TGTGCTAGTCGTCGGACTAGTAACACCGGGGAGCTGTTTTTT | CASRRTSNTGELFF
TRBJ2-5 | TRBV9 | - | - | TGTGCCAGCAGCGCAGGACTGAGTCAAGAGACCCAGTACTTC | CASSAGLSQETQYF
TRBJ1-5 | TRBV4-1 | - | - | TGCGCCAGCAGCCAAGCTGAACAGACCAATCAGCCCCAGCATTTT | CASSQAEQTNQPQHF
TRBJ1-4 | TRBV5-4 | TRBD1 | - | TGTGCCAGCAGCCCCGGGACAGGGGTTGAAAAACTGTTTTTT | CASSPGTGVEKLFF
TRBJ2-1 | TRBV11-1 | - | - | TGTGCCAGCAGCCAGGACCCTCGAGTCCCCAATGAGCAGTTCTTC | CASSQDPRVPNEQFF
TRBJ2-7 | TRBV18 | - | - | TGTGCCAGCTCACCCCTGACTACCTACGAGCAGTACTTC | CASSPLTTYEQYF
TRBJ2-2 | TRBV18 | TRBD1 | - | TGTGCCAGCTCAGCGAGACAGGGTTCCGCCGGGGAGCTGTTTTTT | CASSARQGSAGELFF
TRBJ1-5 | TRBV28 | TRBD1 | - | TGTGCCAGTTCTCAGGGGGCCGTAGGCAATCAGCCCCAGCATTTT | CASSQGAVGNQPQHF
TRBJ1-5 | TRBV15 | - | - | TGTGCCACCAGCAGAGACCGGATGAGTAGCAATCAGCCCCAGCATTTT | CATSRDRMSSNQPQHF
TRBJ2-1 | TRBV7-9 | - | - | TGTGCCAGCAGCTTGACCCCGGTAACCTATGAGCAGTTCTTC | CASSLTPVTYEQFF
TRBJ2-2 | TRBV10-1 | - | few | TGCGCCAGCAGTGAGTCCGGGGCGTCGAACACCGGGGAGCTGTTTTTT | CASSESGASNTGELFF
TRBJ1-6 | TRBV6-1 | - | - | TGTGCCAGCAGTCCCGACGCAACGAATTCACCCCTCCACTTT | CASSPDATNSPLHF
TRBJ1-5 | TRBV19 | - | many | TGTGCCAGTAGTATCGGTATCACAGGGTCACAGCCCCAGCATTTT | CASSIGITGSQPQHF
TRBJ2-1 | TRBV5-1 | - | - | TGCGCCAGCAGCTTGGAACTAGTGTACAATGAGCAGTTCTTC | CASSLELVYNEQFF
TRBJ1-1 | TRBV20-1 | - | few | TGCAGTGCTATCGGGAACACTGAAGCTTTCTTT | CSAIGNTEAFF
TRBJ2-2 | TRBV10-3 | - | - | TGTGCCATCAGTGAGTCGAAATCCACCGGGGAGCTGTTTTTT | CAISESKSTGELFF
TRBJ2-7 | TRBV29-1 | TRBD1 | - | TGCAGCGTTGGCATAACCCGGGACAGAGCCTACGAGCAGTACTTC | CSVGITRDRAYEQYF
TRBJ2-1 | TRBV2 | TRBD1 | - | TGTGCCAGCAGAACAGGGACAGAAACATACAATGAGCAGTTCTTC | CASRTGTETYNEQFF
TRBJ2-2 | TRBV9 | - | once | TGTGCCAGCAGCGTCCCCCCCGGTGCCGGGGAGCTGTTTTTT | CASSVPPGAGELFF
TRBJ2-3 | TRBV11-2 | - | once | TGTGCCAGCAGCCCTTGGCGTCAGGACGCAGATACGCAGTATTTT | CASSPWRQDADTQYF
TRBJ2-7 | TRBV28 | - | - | TGTGCCAGCAGTTTAGGAGGTAAACTCTACGAGCAGTACTTC | CASSLGGKLYEQYF
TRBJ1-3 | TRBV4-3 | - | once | TGCGCCAGCAGCCAAGATTTGTCCCCGGGAAACACCATATATTTT | CASSQDLSPGNTIYF
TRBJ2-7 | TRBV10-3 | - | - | TGTGCCATCAGTGAAGGCTCAGCAGCCTACGAGCAGTACTTC | CAISEGSAAYEQYF
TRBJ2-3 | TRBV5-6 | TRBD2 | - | TGTGCCAGCAGCTTGTTCGGCGGGAGGCTCGGAGATACGCAGTATTTT | CASSLFGGRLGDTQYF
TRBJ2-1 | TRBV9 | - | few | TGTGCCAGCAGCGTAGGGCAAAAGCAGTTCTTC | CASSVGQKQFF
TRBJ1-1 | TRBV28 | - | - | TGTGCCAGCAGTTTTTCCTACACTGAAGCTTTCTTT | CASSFSYTEAFF
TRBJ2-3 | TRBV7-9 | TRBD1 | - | TGTGCCAGCAGCCCCACAGGGGGCAACACAGATACGCAGTATTTT | CASSPTGGNTDTQYF
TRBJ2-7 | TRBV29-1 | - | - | TGCAGCGTTGCGGGTTTATCGAGCTCCTACGAGCAGTACTTC | CSVAGLSSSYEQYF
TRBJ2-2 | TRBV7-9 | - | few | TGTGCCAGCAGCCCCCTAGGCGGGGTCAGGGAGCTGTTTTTT | CASSPLGGVRELFF
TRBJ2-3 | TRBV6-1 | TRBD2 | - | TGTGCCAGCAGTGAAGTCCGCGGGGGGAGCACAGATACGCAGTATTTT | CASSEVRGGSTDTQYF
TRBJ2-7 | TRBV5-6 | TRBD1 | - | TGTGCCAGCAGCGTGGACAGGGCGTACTACGAGCAGTACTTC | CASSVDRAYYEQYF
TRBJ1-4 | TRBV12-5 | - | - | TGTGCTAGTGTTATAAGATCGGATGAAAAACTGTTTTTT | CASVIRSDEKLFF